This TCR beta chain comes out of a study of technical replicates of blood from a few donors (dated by TCRdb to between 2016 and 2019). This clone was counted only a few times. The target of this receptor is not known. Per-base quality was not reported, and no clone a single base away is much larger than it. The CDR3 covers 13 residues, taking in both the cysteine and the phenylalanine. Left in the record is the CDR3 DNA by itself, 39 bases read in frame from the first base. Looking up the germline V gene yields CDR1 SGHTA and CDR2 FQGNSA. Trimming costs V 5 bases and J 0 bases, and their ends lie 5 bases apart. The protocol used for the library was the immunoSEQ multiplex PCR assay. As stored in TCRdb, this immuneACCESS dataset retains in-frame rearrangements with V and J assigned. A fraction of the clones does not appear; measured against another copy, unresolved V genes explain less than half of the discrepancy, and the remainder lacks a known reason. This sample holds approximately 65,000 clones; 86% were observed only once. The biggest ten clones account for about 5.5% of the sample.

The receptor chain draws on TRBV7-2 and TRBJ1-5; the D gene identity is not certain. The clonotype originates from a human donor in good health. Some clones in this sample may be carry-over from other donors' samples. Sequencing used PBMCs. The nucleotides read TGTGCCAGCAGCCCAGGTAGCAATCAGCCCCAGCATTTT. This sequence encodes CASSPGSNQPQHF.